The source of this T cell receptor beta chain is a study of cytotoxic CD8 clonotypes in ibrutinib-treated CLL. Points on this clone: Its antigen is currently unknown.

Notes on the study in general: Measured clonality at baseline was greater than in age-matched healthy donors and tracked with circulating CD8+ T-cell counts.

Sequencing used immunoSEQ multiplex PCR; TCRdb keeps in-frame clones, though not all of them. This sample has 130,000 to 150,000 clones, with 91% found just once. V trimming: 1 base; J trimming: 1 base; junction bases outside the gene matches: 7. The CDR3 has 17 amino acids. Per the germline V gene, CDR1 is MGHRA and CDR2 is YSYEKL. Material: PBMCs, obtained after 12 months of ibrutinib treatment. The chain has TRBV4-1 and TRBJ2-3; the match to TRBD1 covers 8 bases. The sequence came from a human donor with chronic lymphocytic leukemia. The CDR3 DNA reads TGCGCCAGCAGCCAAGGGGGGACAGGCGTCGGCACAGATACGCAGTATTTT. It encodes CASSQGGTGVGTDTQYF.